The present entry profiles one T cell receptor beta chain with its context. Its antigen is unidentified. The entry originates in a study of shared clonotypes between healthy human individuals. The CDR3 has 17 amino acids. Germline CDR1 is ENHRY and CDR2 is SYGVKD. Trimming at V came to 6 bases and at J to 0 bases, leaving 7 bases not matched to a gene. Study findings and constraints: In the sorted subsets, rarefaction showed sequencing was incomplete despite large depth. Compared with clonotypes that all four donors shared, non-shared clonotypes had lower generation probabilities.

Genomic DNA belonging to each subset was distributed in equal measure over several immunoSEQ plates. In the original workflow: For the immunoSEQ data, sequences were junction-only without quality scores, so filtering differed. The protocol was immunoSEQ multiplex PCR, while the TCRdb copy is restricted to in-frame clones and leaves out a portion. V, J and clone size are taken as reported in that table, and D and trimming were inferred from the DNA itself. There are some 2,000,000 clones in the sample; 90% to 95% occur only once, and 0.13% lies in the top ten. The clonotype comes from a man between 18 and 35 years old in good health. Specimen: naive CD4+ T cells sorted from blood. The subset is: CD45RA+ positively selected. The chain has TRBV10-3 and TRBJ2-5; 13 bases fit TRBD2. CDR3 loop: CAISGLAGEQDQETQYF. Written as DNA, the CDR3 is TGTGCCATCAGCGGACTAGCGGGAGAGCAAGACCAAGAGACCCAGTACTTC.